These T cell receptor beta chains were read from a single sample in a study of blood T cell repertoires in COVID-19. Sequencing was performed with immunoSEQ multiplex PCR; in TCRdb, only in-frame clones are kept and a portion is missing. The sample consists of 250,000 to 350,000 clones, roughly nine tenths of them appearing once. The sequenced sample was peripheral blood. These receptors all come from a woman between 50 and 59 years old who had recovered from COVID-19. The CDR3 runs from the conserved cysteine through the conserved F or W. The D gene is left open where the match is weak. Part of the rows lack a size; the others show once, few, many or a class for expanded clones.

CDR3: CASSYLAGGPLETQYF; DNA: TGTGCCAGCAGTTACCTGGCGGGAGGGCCATTGGAGACCCAGTACTTC; size: .; J: TRBJ2-5; V: TRBV6-5; D: TRBD2
CDR3: CASSLGGGRLMNTEAFF; DNA: TGTGCCAGCAGCTTAGGGGGGGGTAGGTTAATGAACACTGAAGCTTTCTTT; size: few; J: TRBJ1-1; V: TRBV7-2; D: .
CDR3: CASSPDLQRYNEQFF; DNA: TGTGCCAGCAGCCCAGATCTCCAGCGGTACAATGAGCAGTTCTTC; size: .; J: TRBJ2-1; V: TRBV7-9; D: .
CDR3: CASRTTGKNTEAFF; DNA: TGTGCCAGCAGGACGACAGGGAAGAACACTGAAGCTTTCTTT; size: .; J: TRBJ1-1; V: TRBV27; D: TRBD1
CDR3: CASSVRPSGSGSQSTQYF; DNA: TGTGCCAGCAGCGTAAGGCCTAGCGGGAGTGGTTCGCAGAGTACGCAGTATTTT; size: .; J: TRBJ2-3; V: TRBV9; D: TRBD2
CDR3: CASSYSRGGRYNEQFF; DNA: TGTGCCAGCAGTTACTCTCGCGGGGGAAGGTACAATGAGCAGTTCTTC; size: .; J: TRBJ2-1; V: TRBV6-2/TRBV6-3; D: TRBD2
CDR3: CASSNAGTPLPFGNEQFF; DNA: TGTGCCAGCAGCAATGCCGGGACTCCGTTACCCTTTGGTAATGAGCAGTTCTTC; size: once; J: TRBJ2-1; V: TRBV5-4; D: .
CDR3: CASSQGLEDEQYF; DNA: TGTGCCAGCAGCCAGGGACTGGAGGACGAGCAGTACTTC; size: .; J: TRBJ2-7; V: TRBV2; D: .
CDR3: CASSLTGSWDSPLHF; DNA: TGTGCCAGCAGCTTAACGGGGAGTTGGGATTCACCCCTCCACTTT; size: once; J: TRBJ1-6; V: TRBV7-3; D: .
CDR3: CASSAGQGAYNEQFF; DNA: TGTGCCAGCAGCGCCGGACAGGGGGCGTACAATGAGCAGTTCTTC; size: once; J: TRBJ2-1; V: TRBV2; D: TRBD1
CDR3: CASSFRLAGPTDTQYF; DNA: TGTGCCAGCAGCTTTAGACTAGCGGGACCCACAGATACGCAGTATTTT; size: .; J: TRBJ2-3; V: TRBV14; D: TRBD2
CDR3: CASSGGGGSYNEQFF; DNA: TGTGCCAGCAGCGGCGGCGGGGGCTCCTACAATGAGCAGTTCTTC; size: .; J: TRBJ2-1; V: TRBV9; D: TRBD2
CDR3: CASSLVDKNTEAFF; DNA: TGTGCCAGCAGCTTAGTGGACAAGAACACTGAAGCTTTCTTT; size: .; J: TRBJ1-1; V: TRBV7-9; D: .
CDR3: CASSLETGANQPQHF; DNA: TGCGCCAGCAGCTTGGAGACAGGGGCGAATCAGCCCCAGCATTTT; size: .; J: TRBJ1-5; V: TRBV5-1; D: TRBD1
CDR3: CASSPSTDGSPLHF; DNA: TGTGCCAGCAGCCCAAGTACTGATGGTTCACCCCTCCACTTT; size: .; J: TRBJ1-6; V: TRBV7-2; D: .
CDR3: CASSFGLHSGNTIYF; DNA: TGTGCCAGCAGCTTCGGACTACACTCTGGAAACACCATATATTTT; size: .; J: TRBJ1-3; V: TRBV7-9; D: .
CDR3: CAWSYRGITEAFF; DNA: TGTGCCTGGAGTTATCGGGGGATCACTGAAGCTTTCTTT; size: .; J: TRBJ1-1; V: TRBV30; D: .
CDR3: CASSANRVLTDTQYF; DNA: TGTGCCAGTAGTGCGAACAGGGTTCTCACAGATACGCAGTATTTT; size: few; J: TRBJ2-3; V: TRBV19; D: .
CDR3: CASSPGLGANVLTF; DNA: TGTGCCAGCAGCCCAGGGCTTGGGGCCAACGTCCTGACTTTC; size: .; J: TRBJ2-6; V: TRBV7-2; D: .
CDR3: CAISEPGQGEFKQYF; DNA: TGTGCCATCAGTGAACCGGGACAGGGGGAATTTAAGCAGTACTTC; size: .; J: TRBJ2-7; V: TRBV10-3; D: TRBD1
CDR3: CAWSVGGGSPLHF; DNA: TGTGCCTGGAGTGTAGGCGGGGGTTCACCCCTCCACTTT; size: once; J: TRBJ1-6; V: TRBV30; D: .
CDR3: CASNTGETGELFF; DNA: TGTGCCAGCAACACAGGGGAAACCGGGGAGCTGTTTTTT; size: once; J: TRBJ2-2; V: TRBV12-3/TRBV12-4; D: TRBD1
CDR3: CASSLRTGRGTDTQYF; DNA: TGTGCCAGCAGCCTGAGGACAGGGCGGGGAACAGATACGCAGTATTTT; size: .; J: TRBJ2-3; V: TRBV11-3; D: TRBD1
CDR3: CASSALAGTNEQFF; DNA: TGTGCCAGCAGTGCCTTGGCGGGGACCAATGAGCAGTTCTTC; size: .; J: TRBJ2-1; V: TRBV6-2/TRBV6-3; D: .
CDR3: CASSQGALWNIQYF; DNA: TGTGCCAGCAGCCAAGGGGCGCTTTGGAACATTCAGTACTTC; size: .; J: TRBJ2-4; V: TRBV14; D: .
CDR3: CASSPGTSGRSYEQYF; DNA: TGTGCCAGCAGCCCCGGGACTAGCGGGAGGAGCTACGAGCAGTACTTC; size: once; J: TRBJ2-7; V: TRBV9; D: TRBD2
CDR3: CASSLGAGYRTEAFF; DNA: TGTGCCAGCAGCTTAGGTGCGGGGTATCGCACTGAAGCTTTCTTT; size: .; J: TRBJ1-1; V: TRBV11-2; D: .
CDR3: CASSRVGGDNTGELFF; DNA: TGTGCCAGCAGCCGCGTAGGAGGGGACAACACCGGGGAGCTGTTTTTT; size: .; J: TRBJ2-2; V: TRBV5-4; D: .
CDR3: CASSGVDSYEQYF; DNA: TGTGCCAGTAGTGGGGTGGACAGCTACGAGCAGTACTTC; size: .; J: TRBJ2-7; V: TRBV19; D: .
CDR3: CAWSGRRSRDTGELFF; DNA: TGTGCCTGGAGCGGAAGACGGTCCCGGGACACCGGGGAGCTGTTTTTT; size: once; J: TRBJ2-2; V: TRBV30; D: .
CDR3: CASSKGPGDAYEQYF; DNA: TGCGCCAGCTCGAAGGGGCCCGGCGACGCCTACGAGCAGTACTTC; size: once; J: TRBJ2-7; V: TRBV5-1; D: .
CDR3: CASSVTSGKEQFF; DNA: TGTGCCAGCAGCGTGACTAGCGGGAAAGAGCAGTTCTTC; size: .; J: TRBJ2-1; V: TRBV11-2; D: TRBD2
CDR3: CASSQSQLIIDSTEAFF; DNA: TGTGCCAGCAGCCAATCACAACTTATAATTGACAGCACTGAAGCTTTCTTT; size: .; J: TRBJ1-1; V: TRBV16; D: .
CDR3: CASSLSTAYNEQFF; DNA: TGTGCCAGCAGCTTGAGTACTGCATACAATGAGCAGTTCTTC; size: .; J: TRBJ2-1; V: TRBV5-4; D: .
CDR3: CASSYGQTEAFF; DNA: TGTGCCAGCAGTTATGGACAGACTGAAGCTTTCTTT; size: .; J: TRBJ1-1; V: TRBV12-3/TRBV12-4; D: .
CDR3: CASSSARQGTMNTEAFF; DNA: TGTGCCAGCAGCTCAGCCCGACAGGGAACCATGAACACTGAAGCTTTCTTT; size: few; J: TRBJ1-1; V: TRBV11-2; D: TRBD1
CDR3: CASSLAGGPYSNQPQHF; DNA: TGTGCCAGCAGCTTGGCAGGGGGTCCATATAGCAATCAGCCCCAGCATTTT; size: .; J: TRBJ1-5; V: TRBV5-6; D: TRBD1
CDR3: CASSPWQGAYGYTF; DNA: TGTGCCAGCAGCCCCTGGCAGGGGGCCTATGGCTACACCTTC; size: .; J: TRBJ1-2; V: TRBV3-1/TRBV3-2; D: TRBD1
CDR3: CAWRIQGPYNSPLHF; DNA: TGTGCCTGGAGGATTCAGGGCCCATATAATTCACCCCTCCACTTT; size: .; J: TRBJ1-6; V: TRBV30; D: .
CDR3: CASTPLAGADNEQYF; DNA: TGCGCCAGCACCCCTTTAGCGGGAGCGGACAACGAGCAGTACTTC; size: once; J: TRBJ2-7; V: TRBV5-1; D: TRBD2
CDR3: CASAQLAGLTDTQYF; DNA: TGTGCCAGCGCTCAGCTAGCGGGGCTTACAGATACGCAGTATTTT; size: .; J: TRBJ2-3; V: TRBV27; D: TRBD2
CDR3: CASNEDGNLNTEAFF; DNA: TGCGCCAGCAATGAGGACGGGAACCTAAACACTGAAGCTTTCTTT; size: once; J: TRBJ1-1; V: TRBV10-2; D: .
CDR3: CASSPGDRNSGYTF; DNA: TGTGCCAGCAGCCCTGGGGACAGGAACTCTGGCTACACCTTC; size: .; J: TRBJ1-2; V: TRBV28; D: TRBD1
CDR3: CASSPSPRAKNIQYF; DNA: TGTGCCAGTAGTCCAAGCCCCCGAGCCAAAAACATTCAGTACTTC; size: once; J: TRBJ2-4; V: TRBV19; D: .
CDR3: CSVEGLTSGSGDTQYF; DNA: TGCAGCGTTGAAGGGTTGACTAGCGGGAGTGGAGATACGCAGTATTTT; size: .; J: TRBJ2-3; V: TRBV29-1; D: TRBD2
CDR3: CASSPLPHLGQAGF; DNA: TGTGCCAGCTCACCTTTACCCCACCTGGGACAGGCGGGCTTC; size: .; J: TRBJ1-2; V: TRBV18; D: TRBD1
CDR3: CASSLAPGTSNTPYEQYF; DNA: TGTGCCAGCAGCTTGGCCCCCGGGACTAGTAATACCCCCTACGAGCAGTACTTC; size: .; J: TRBJ2-7; V: TRBV5-4; D: TRBD2
CDR3: CAIGDRGIHGYTF; DNA: TGTGCCATTGGGGACAGGGGGATACATGGCTACACCTTC; size: .; J: TRBJ1-2; V: TRBV12-3/TRBV12-4; D: TRBD1
CDR3: CASSLGRAGVHEQYF; DNA: TGTGCCAGCAGCTTAGGCCGAGCGGGGGTTCACGAGCAGTACTTC; size: .; J: TRBJ2-7; V: TRBV11-3; D: TRBD2
CDR3: CASSLGFSYEQYF; DNA: TGCGCCAGCAGCCTCGGGTTTTCCTACGAGCAGTACTTC; size: once; J: TRBJ2-7; V: TRBV5-1; D: .
CDR3: CASSLGPGQGDNQPQHF; DNA: TGTGCCAGCAGCTTAGGGCCGGGACAGGGGGACAATCAGCCCCAGCATTTT; size: .; J: TRBJ1-5; V: TRBV7-3; D: TRBD1
CDR3: CASSSLLVTSYNEQFF; DNA: TGTGCCAGCAGCTCTCTCCTGGTCACTAGTTACAATGAGCAGTTCTTC; size: .; J: TRBJ2-1; V: TRBV7-2; D: .